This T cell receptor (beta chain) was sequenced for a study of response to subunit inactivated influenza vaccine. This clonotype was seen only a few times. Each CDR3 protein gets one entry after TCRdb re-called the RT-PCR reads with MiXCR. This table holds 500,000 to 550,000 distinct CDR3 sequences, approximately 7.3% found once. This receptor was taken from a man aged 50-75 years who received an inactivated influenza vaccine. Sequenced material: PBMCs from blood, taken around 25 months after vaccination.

The CDR3 spells CASASGARLETQYF. The CDR3, as DNA: TGTGCCAGCGCCAGCGGTGCCCGATTGGAGACCCAGTACTTC. The chain links TRBV7-9 to TRBJ2-5; maybe TRBD2 (5 bases). V lost 8 bases and J lost 5, with 18 bases in between. Germline V gene sequence: CDR1 SEHNR, CDR2 FQNEAQ (reference sequence). The CDR3 spans 14 residues.